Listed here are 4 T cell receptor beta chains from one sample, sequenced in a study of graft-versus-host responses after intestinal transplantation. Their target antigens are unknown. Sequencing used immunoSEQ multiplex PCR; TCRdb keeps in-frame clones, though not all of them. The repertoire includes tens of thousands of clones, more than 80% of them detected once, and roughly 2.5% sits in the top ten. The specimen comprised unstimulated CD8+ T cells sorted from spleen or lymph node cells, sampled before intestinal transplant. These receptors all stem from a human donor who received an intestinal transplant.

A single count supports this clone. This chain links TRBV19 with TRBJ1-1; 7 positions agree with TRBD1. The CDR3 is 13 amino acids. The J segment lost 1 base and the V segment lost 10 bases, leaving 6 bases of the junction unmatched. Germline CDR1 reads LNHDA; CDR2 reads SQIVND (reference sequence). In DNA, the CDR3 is TGTGCCACCTCTCGACAGGGGAACACTGAAGCTTTCTTT. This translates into CATSRQGNTEAFF.

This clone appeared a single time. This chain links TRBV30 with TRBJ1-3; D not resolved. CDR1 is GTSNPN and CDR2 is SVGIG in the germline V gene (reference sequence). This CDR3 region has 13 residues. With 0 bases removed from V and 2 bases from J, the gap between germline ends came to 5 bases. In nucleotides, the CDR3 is TGTGCCTGGAGTGTGAGGGCTGGAAACACCATATATTTT. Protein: CAWSVRAGNTIYF.

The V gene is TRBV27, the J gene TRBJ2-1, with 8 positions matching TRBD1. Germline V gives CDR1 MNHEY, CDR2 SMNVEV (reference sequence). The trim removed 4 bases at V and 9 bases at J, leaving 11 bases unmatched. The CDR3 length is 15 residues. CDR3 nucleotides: TGTGCCAGCAGTTCCGGGACAGGATCCATGATTGAGCAGTTCTTC. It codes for CASSSGTGSMIEQFF.

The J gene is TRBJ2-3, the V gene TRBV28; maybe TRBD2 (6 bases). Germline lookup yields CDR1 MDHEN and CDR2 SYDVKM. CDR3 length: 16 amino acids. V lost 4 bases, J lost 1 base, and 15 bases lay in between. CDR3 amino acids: CASSSLLASGTDTQYF. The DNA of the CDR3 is TGTGCCAGCAGTTCTCTACTAGCCTCAGGCACAGATACGCAGTATTTT.